The present entry profiles one TCR beta chain with its context. This entry comes from a study of blood T cell repertoires in COVID-19. Method: immunoSEQ multiplex PCR; TCRdb's copy keeps in-frame clones and lacks some. The sample lists under 200,000 clones, about four fifths occurring once. The CDR3 is made up of 13 amino acids. J gave up 2 bases and V 9 bases, and 4 bases lay outside the gene matches. CDR1 MNHEY and CDR2 SVGAGI come from the germline V gene. Material for sequencing was PBMCs or T cells enriched from blood (not recorded which). The receptor's source is a man aged 50 to 60 who had recovered from COVID-19. The chain carries TRBV6-5 and TRBJ1-1, with 9 bases lining up with TRBD1. CDR3 sequence (DNA): TGTGCCAGTACGGGACAGGGTAACACTGAAGCTTTCTTT. It translates to CASTGQGNTEAFF.